This TCR beta chain is from a study of cytotoxic CD8 clonotypes in ibrutinib-treated CLL (dated by TCRdb to about 2021). Looking at the study overall: The cohort had ten to twelve relapsed/refractory and approximately 15 treatment-naive patients; around 17 were IGHV unmutated. An average of roughly 270,000 productive templates and tens of thousands of productive rearrangements was obtained per sample. Longitudinal samples were available for about 30% of the roughly 86 trial participants. Cryopreserved peripheral blood mononuclear cells were obtained before treatment, at response, and at either sustained remission or disease progression. Patients were still on ibrutinib when every remission and progressive disease sample was collected. Samples at response were collected after a median of around twelve months of treatment, with a range of 6 to 36 months. Partial responses were observed in roughly 25 patients and complete responses in 2; after a median follow-up of roughly 62 months, remission was maintained in 15 or so patients and progression was observed in 12.

The sample's time point label, decoded: roughly 2 years on ibrutinib. For TCR beta library preparation, around 2 micrograms of genomic DNA were isolated from cryopreserved PBMCs. Longitudinal blood samples from CLL patients receiving ibrutinib monotherapy were subjected to high-throughput TCR beta sequencing. The patients took part in an open-label, single-center phase 2 trial of ibrutinib monotherapy. For this clone: It lacks a known antigen. Base qualities are missing; no much larger clone stands one base away.

What the study reported, not specific to this receptor: Lymph node repertoires were not examined, and the timing of sampling was not matched between patients in sustained remission and those whose disease progressed. Baseline clonality was found to be higher than that of age-matched healthy donors and was strongly correlated with circulating CD8+ T-cell counts. Public clonotypes were rare and either contracted or stayed stable during treatment, and the rise in clonality at ibrutinib response reflected the expansion of private clonotypes. Clonality rose at ibrutinib response, remained stable during sustained remission, and dropped back toward baseline at progression.

A MiSeq instrument was used for deep resolution sequencing, which targeted depths ranging from 1 in 1 million up to 1 in 200,000 T cells, with coverage averaging 10x for each clonotype. TCR beta libraries were generated with the immunoSEQ hsTCRB Kit. The study's processing was this. ImmunoSEQ Data Assistant and ImmunoSEQ Analyzer were used for data analysis, and V, D and J genes were assigned according to IMGT definitions. Clonality was computed as one minus normalized Shannon entropy of productive rearrangement frequencies, ranging from 0 to 1. Only overrepresented clonotypes making up at least 0.05% of each patient's repertoire were included in the public clonotype analysis. About a dozen age-matched healthy donor repertoires from immuneACCESS served as clonality controls. TCRdb carries this immuneACCESS record with in-frame sequences only. Its versions omit some clonotypes, under half of them owing to an unresolved V gene in the studies checked, with the rest unexplained. V, J and clone size derive from that table, while D and trimming were established from the DNA sequence. The sample data list about 160,000 clones, and approximately 80% of these were observed just once. The ten largest clonotypes hold roughly 4.6% of the sample.

The germline V gene gives CDR1 as SGHRS and CDR2 as YFSETQ. The CDR3 holds 16 amino acids from the cysteine to the phenylalanine. Kept here is only the CDR3 DNA, which spans 48 bases and is read in frame from base 1. Between the V and J ends, shortened by 0 bases and 3 bases respectively, the junction contains 10 bases. This chain joins TRBV5-1 to TRBJ2-6; the D gene is not confidently resolved. The source material was PBMCs, sampled after 24 months of ibrutinib treatment. This sequence originates from a human donor with chronic lymphocytic leukemia. CDR3 reads: CASSLVAGFGANVLTF. The nucleotides read TGCGCCAGCAGCTTGGTTGCCGGATTTGGGGCCAACGTCCTGACTTTC.